Listed here is a single T cell receptor beta chain. The authors' processing: The authors estimated nucleated cell counts from reference gene primer amplification. Sequenced by immunoSEQ multiplex PCR; TCRdb stores in-frame clones only, minus some. That table supplies the V and J calls and clone size; D and trimming were determined from the DNA. The sample includes about 130,000 clones, more than 80% seen only once; the top ten take roughly 3.2%. This record belongs to a study of blood T cell repertoires in COVID-19. Study at large: The United States, Italy and Spain were the sources of the acute and convalescent COVID-19 samples. Sources were T cells, B-cell-depleted T cells, or PBMCs; the material itself was cDNA or gDNA.

Per germline, CDR1 MDHEN and CDR2 SYDVKM. The CDR3 is 14 residues long. V was shortened by 6 bases and J by 7 bases, with 16 bases between the two germline ends. Patients in Seattle were enrolled during active infection, then followed longitudinally. Material: peripheral blood. V usage is TRBV28 and J usage is TRBJ2-1; tentatively, D is TRBD2 (6 bases). The TCR sequence derives from a woman older than 75 with COVID-19, enrolled during active disease. This CDR3 is CASSVGSSMNEQFF. The CDR3, as DNA: TGTGCCAGCAGCGTCGGGAGCTCAATGAATGAGCAGTTCTTC. The full variable domain, rest sourced from reference TRBV28 and TRBJ2-1, is DVKVTQSSRYLVKRTGEKVFLECVQDMDHENMFWYRQDPGLGLRLIYFSYDVKMKEKGDIPEGYSVSREKKERFSLILESASTNQTSMYLCASSVGSSMNEQFFGPGTRLTVL.